A single sample gave rise to the 21 T cell receptor beta chains below, sequenced in a study of cytomegalovirus exposure and HLA in healthy donors. The PCR made use of 60 Vbeta and 13 Jbeta primers. Measured with immunoSEQ multiplex PCR; TCRdb has only the in-frame clones, and not every one. Among roughly 52,000 clones listed, roughly 74% were seen once. What was sequenced was PBMCs. These receptors originate from a female donor in good health and CMV-seronegative.

J is TRBJ1-1 and V is TRBV18; D might be TRBD1 (6 bases). Germline-derived CDR1 and CDR2 are KGHSH and LQKENI. Trimming took 6 bases from V and 1 from J, leaving 9 bases between them. This CDR3 has 13 residues. Here the CDR3 DNA reads TGTGCCAGCTCCCTGGACAGGAACACTGAAGCTTTCTTT. Translated: CASSLDRNTEAFF.

This chain connects TRBV5-1 to TRBJ1-2; D remains ambiguous. CDR3 length: 13 amino acids. Germline assignment: CDR1 SGHRS and CDR2 YFSETQ. Trimming pared 2 bases from V and 3 bases from J, leaving 8 bases between. This CDR3 is CASSFGRDYGYTF. In nucleotides, the CDR3 is TGCGCCAGCAGCTTTGGGAGAGACTATGGCTACACCTTC.

The chain couples TRBV7-9 to TRBJ2-1, with TRBD2 identical over 8 bases. Germline CDR1 SEHNR, CDR2 FQNEAQ (reference sequence). V lost 2 bases, J lost 9 bases, and 6 bases stayed unmatched. This CDR3 is 14 amino acids long. CDR3 in DNA: TGTGCCAGCAGCTTAACTAGCGGTCTTGGTGAGCAGTTCTTC. Amino acids: CASSLTSGLGEQFF.

In this sample, this clone turned up once. The V and J genes are TRBV30 and TRBJ1-1; D not certain. This CDR3 is 12 amino acids long. V lost 2 bases and J lost 4, with 8 bases in between. Looked up from germline, CDR1 is GTSNPN and CDR2 is SVGIG (reference sequence). CDR3 nucleotides: TGTGCCTGGAGTATAAGGAGCACTGAAGCTTTCTTT. Amino acids: CAWSIRSTEAFF.

Only one count was recorded for this clone. The rearrangement links TRBV18 to TRBJ1-5; D unclear. The V gene's germline CDR1 is KGHSH and CDR2 LQKENI. Deletions cut 5 bases from V and 4 bases from J, with 9 bases between. This CDR3 has 13 residues. CDR3 in amino acids: CASSSEENQPQHF. The CDR3 region has the DNA TGTGCCAGCTCATCGGAGGAGAATCAGCCCCAGCATTTT.

J is TRBJ2-3 and V is TRBV7-2; D perhaps matches TRBD2 (6 bases). This CDR3 region has 19 residues. V lost 5 bases and J 2 bases, leaving 26 bases between the germline ends. CDR1 and CDR2 (germline): SGHTA, FQGNSA. In DNA, the CDR3 is TGTGCCAGCAGCGTCAGGACCGGGACTTTCCCCACATACACAGATACGCAGTATTTT. Translating gives CASSVRTGTFPTYTDTQYF.

The V call is TRBV6-6, the J call TRBJ2-7, with 11 bases identical to TRBD2. The CDR3 consists of 15 residues. CDR1 and CDR2 (germline): MNHNY, SVGAGI (reference sequence). V gave up 9 bases and J gave up 2 bases; unmatched junction bases: 9. Written as DNA, the CDR3 is TGTGCCAGTGGGACTAGCGGCCCCCCCACCTACGAGCAGTACTTC. Residues: CASGTSGPPTYEQYF.

The CDR3 is CASSLITGVYNSPLHF. The CDR3 DNA reads as TGTGCCAGCAGCCTAATAACAGGAGTCTATAATTCACCCCTCCACTTT. This chain links TRBV27 with TRBJ1-6, with D perhaps matching TRBD1 (5 bases). Germline lookup yields CDR1 MNHEY and CDR2 SMNVEV (reference sequence). Trimming left V 6 bases short and J 3 bases short, with 15 bases between. CDR3 length equals 16 residues.

The genes are TRBV11-2 and TRBJ1-6; D is unresolved. This CDR3 has 14 residues. Looked up from germline, CDR1 is SGHAT and CDR2 is FQNNGV. Trimming removed 2 bases from V and 9 bases from J, with 11 bases in between. CDR3: CASSLLADISPLHF. The CDR3 region has the DNA TGTGCCAGCAGCTTATTGGCAGATATTTCACCCCTCCACTTT.

The rearrangement links TRBV2 to TRBJ2-7, with 7 bases aligning to TRBD2. The CDR3 extends over 17 amino acids. Germline V gives CDR1 SNHLY, CDR2 FYNNEI. Trimming cost V 1 base and J 4 bases; bases outside gene matches: 13. CDR3 DNA: TGTGCCAGCAGTGAAGGGGCCCCAACGGGGGGAACTTACGAGCAGTACTTC. It encodes CASSEGAPTGGTYEQYF.

The genes are TRBV30 and TRBJ2-2; D is ambiguous. The V and J ends lost 2 bases and 5 bases respectively, with 3 bases between them. Germline CDR1 GTSNPN, CDR2 SVGIG (reference sequence). The CDR3 has 11 residues. CDR3 sequence: CAWSRTGELFF. The CDR3 nucleotides read TGTGCCTGGAGTCGTACCGGGGAGCTGTTTTTT.

This chain connects TRBV7-6 to TRBJ2-7; 8 bases align to TRBD1. V was pared by 5 bases and J by 3 bases, with 12 bases of the junction left unmatched. The CDR3 covers 16 residues. Germline lookup yields CDR1 SGHVS and CDR2 FNYEAQ. CDR3 DNA: TGTGCCAGCAGCCCTAGAGGGGGACAGGCCCACTACGAGCAGTACTTC. This translates into CASSPRGGQAHYEQYF.

The J gene is TRBJ2-5, the V gene TRBV7-2; weak D call: TRBD1 (5 bases). The last part of the DNA fits TRBJ2-7 better; the J call may be wrong. Germline V gene data show CDR1 as SGHTA and CDR2 as FQGNSA. The CDR3 spans 17 residues. The CDR3 sequence: CASSFVPRGNRNYEQYF. The CDR3 DNA sequence: TGTGCCAGCAGCTTCGTCCCAAGGGGAAACAGAAACTACGAGCAGTACTTC.

This sequence joins TRBV7-8 and TRBJ2-2; D is possibly TRBD2 (5 bases). Germline lookup yields CDR1 SGHVS and CDR2 FQNEAQ. Trimming removed 6 bases from V and 6 bases from J, with 20 bases in between. This CDR3 spans 16 amino acids. The CDR3 DNA is TGTGCCAGCAGGGCCGTAGTAAGGGAGATGGCCGGGGAGCTGTTTTTT. Translating it yields CASRAVVREMAGELFF.

This clone was detected a few times. The CDR3 protein is CASSFRGTGAVGNEQFF. CDR3 bases: TGTGCCAGCAGCTTCCGCGGGACAGGGGCTGTTGGGAATGAGCAGTTCTTC. V gene TRBV11-1 combines with J gene TRBJ2-1, with 10 nucleotides matching TRBD1. Germline trimming cut 3 bases from V and 7 bases from J; bases unmatched to any gene: 12. CDR3 length equals 17 residues. Germline V lookup: CDR1 SGHAT, CDR2 FQDESV (reference sequence).

This clone showed up just once. The rearrangement uses TRBV30 and TRBJ1-1; D not certain. Trimming removed 6 bases at V and 6 bases at J, with 14 bases between. The V gene's germline CDR1 is GTSNPN and CDR2 SVGIG (reference sequence). This CDR3 is 12 amino acids long. As DNA, the CDR3 is TGTGCCTGCCACTCGGCGGGCGCTGAAGCTTTCTTT. Encoded protein: CACHSAGAEAFF.

This chain joins TRBV4-1 and TRBJ1-1; 7 nucleotides align to TRBD1. Trimming at V came to 10 bases and at J to 4 bases, leaving 12 bases not matched to a gene. Germline loops: CDR1 MGHRA, CDR2 YSYEKL. This CDR3 is built from 14 residues. Here the CDR3 DNA reads TGCGCCACCCGCAGGGGGGCGGGAAGCACTGAAGCTTTCTTT. Its translation: CATRRGAGSTEAFF.

On this clone itself: Other DNA sequences of this sample code for an identical CDR3. The V call is TRBV6-5, the J call TRBJ2-7; TRBD2 might be the D (5 bases). Trimming left V 4 bases short and J 7 bases short, with 17 bases between. Germline values: CDR1 MNHEY, CDR2 SVGAGI. The length of the CDR3 is 14 residues. The CDR3: CASSSPPSFYEQYF. CDR3 DNA sequence: TGTGCCAGCAGTTCCCCGCCTAGCTTCTATGAGCAGTACTTC.

This clone showed up just once. The V gene is TRBV2, the J gene TRBJ2-2; 7 bases fit TRBD1. CDR3 length equals 14 residues. V dropped 6 bases and J dropped 4; count of bases not matched to a gene: 5. CDR1 and CDR2 from the germline V gene are SNHLY and FYNNEI. CDR3 sequence reads: CASRGDSSTGELFF. DNA of the CDR3: TGTGCCAGCAGAGGGGACAGCAGCACCGGGGAGCTGTTTTTT.

DNA of the CDR3: TGTGCCAGCAGCTTGGTTGGCGGGGAGAGCTACGAGCAGTACTTC. This encodes CASSLVGGESYEQYF. This chain joins TRBV5-5 and TRBJ2-7, with D possibly being TRBD2 (6 bases). This CDR3 has 15 residues. Trimming took off 0 bases at V and 3 bases at J, with 13 bases between the two ends. Germline-derived CDR1 and CDR2 are SGHKS and YYEKEE (reference sequence).

This chain joins TRBV7-9 and TRBJ1-2; D ambiguous. The CDR3 has 17 amino acids. Per the germline V gene, CDR1 is SEHNR and CDR2 is FQNEAQ (reference sequence). Trimming stripped 2 bases from V and 4 bases from J, with 20 bases between. CDR3 loop: CASSLWVTQSTGYGYTF. The DNA for the CDR3 is TGTGCCAGCAGCTTATGGGTAACTCAGTCGACGGGCTATGGCTACACCTTC. Drawing the rest from reference TRBV7-9 and TRBJ1-2, the complete variable domain is DTGVSQNPRHKITKRGQNVTFRCDPISEHNRLYWYRQTLGQGPEFLTYFQNEAQLEKSRLLSDRFSAERPKGSFSTLEIQRTEQGDSAMYLCASSLWVTQSTGYGYTFGSGTRLTVV.